This is a list of T cell receptor beta chains from one sample in a study of vaccination effects on CD4 cells after COVID-19. Libraries were prepared by immunoSEQ multiplex PCR; TCRdb keeps only in-frame clonotypes and omits some of them. In the table there are about 31,000 clones, over 70% of which are singletons. For these receptors, no antigen is known. This specimen consisted of CD4+ T cells from PBMCs cultured with HCoV-229E spike peptides, obtained after COVID-19 vaccination. The source of these receptors is a human donor who received a COVID-19 vaccine. The CDR3 runs from the conserved cysteine through the conserved F or W. D genes are given only for firm matches. For some rows the clone size is stated as once, few or many, or as a class when expanded; others skip it.

v_call	clone_size	d_call	j_call	cdr3_aa	cdr3_nt
TRBV3-1/TRBV3-2	NA	NA	TRBJ1-1	CASSQDGRGNTEAFF	TGTGCCAGCAGCCAGGATGGCAGGGGGAACACTGAAGCTTTCTTT
TRBV7-9	NA	NA	TRBJ2-1	CASSLRVLNNEQFF	TGTGCCAGCAGCTTAAGGGTGCTTAACAATGAGCAGTTCTTC
TRBV3-1/TRBV3-2	NA	NA	TRBJ2-5	CASSQGLKETQYF	TGTGCCAGCAGCCAGGGCTTAAAAGAGACCCAGTACTTC
TRBV9	NA	TRBD2	TRBJ2-5	CASSVGTTQETQYF	TGTGCCAGCAGCGTGGGGACTACACAAGAGACCCAGTACTTC
TRBV4-2	NA	TRBD2	TRBJ2-5	CASSQGNTVAGVETQYF	TGTGCCAGCAGCCAAGGCAACACGGTAGCGGGAGTGGAGACCCAGTACTTC
TRBV10-2	NA	NA	TRBJ2-6	CASSLSGAGGANVLTF	TGCGCCAGCAGTCTTTCAGGGGCAGGTGGGGCCAACGTCCTGACTTTC
TRBV10-3	NA	NA	TRBJ2-6	CAITTDRLSGANVLTF	TGTGCCATCACCACCGACAGATTGTCTGGGGCCAACGTCCTGACTTTC
TRBV6-5	once	NA	TRBJ2-7	CASRINRGGSYEQYF	TGTGCCAGCAGGATTAACAGGGGAGGCTCCTACGAGCAGTACTTC
TRBV11-2	few	TRBD2	TRBJ2-1	CASSLVAGAVYNEQFF	TGTGCCAGCAGCTTAGTCGCGGGAGCGGTCTACAATGAGCAGTTCTTC
TRBV12-3/TRBV12-4	NA	NA	TRBJ1-1	CASSPGPNTEAFF	TGTGCCAGCAGCCCGGGACCGAACACTGAAGCTTTCTTT
TRBV10-3	NA	TRBD2	TRBJ2-7	CAIAASGAYEQYF	TGTGCCATCGCCGCCAGCGGGGCCTACGAGCAGTACTTC
TRBV5-6	NA	NA	TRBJ2-5	CASSSLRGYSVAETQYF	TGTGCCAGCAGCTCCCTGCGTGGGTATTCGGTGGCAGAGACCCAGTACTTC
TRBV6-1	NA	NA	TRBJ1-5	CASSEASIEISPQHF	TGTGCCAGCAGTGAAGCCTCGATTGAGATCAGCCCCCAGCATTTT
TRBV7-2	NA	TRBD2	TRBJ2-1	CASSSKRGEVWQFF	TGTGCCAGCAGCTCGAAGCGGGGGGAGGTTTGGCAGTTCTTC
TRBV10-3	few	NA	TRBJ2-7	CAISESPEGYEQYF	TGTGCCATCAGTGAGTCCCCAGAGGGGTACGAGCAGTACTTC
TRBV5-1	NA	TRBD1	TRBJ2-4	CASSWPPRGRAKNIQYF	TGCGCCAGCAGCTGGCCACCCAGGGGGCGAGCCAAAAACATTCAGTACTTC
TRBV7-6	NA	TRBD2	TRBJ2-5	CASSSGLAGGRLQETQYF	TGTGCCAGCAGCTCGGGGCTAGCGGGGGGGCGTCTACAAGAGACCCAGTACTTC
TRBV18	NA	NA	TRBJ1-3	CASSPRMTASSGNTIYF	TGTGCCAGCTCACCAAGGATGACAGCCAGCTCTGGAAACACCATATATTTT
TRBV19	NA	NA	TRBJ2-7	CASSIRGNPYEQYF	TGTGCCAGTAGTATCAGGGGAAACCCCTACGAGCAGTACTTC
TRBV4-2	NA	TRBD2	TRBJ2-5	CASSQDPSGGAETQYF	TGTGCCAGCAGCCAAGATCCTAGCGGGGGGGCAGAGACCCAGTACTTC
TRBV10-3	NA	NA	TRBJ1-3	CAIREEGSGNTIYF	TGTGCCATCAGGGAGGAGGGGTCGGGAAACACCATATATTTT
TRBV6-6	once	NA	TRBJ1-5	CASSYYDGNQPQHF	TGTGCCAGCAGTTACTATGATGGCAATCAGCCCCAGCATTTT
TRBV6-5	NA	TRBD1	TRBJ1-5	CASSIQGAGQPQHF	TGTGCCAGCAGTATACAGGGGGCAGGTCAGCCCCAGCATTTT
TRBV3-1/TRBV3-2	NA	NA	TRBJ2-7	CASSQGVLDLFSYEQYF	TGTGCCAGCAGCCAAGGGGTTTTGGACCTCTTTTCCTACGAGCAGTACTTC
TRBV2	NA	NA	TRBJ1-1	CASSVSNTEAFF	TGTGCCAGCAGTGTATCAAACACTGAAGCTTTCTTT
TRBV5-4	few	NA	TRBJ1-5	CASSLDSNQPQHF	TGTGCCAGCAGCTTGGACAGCAATCAGCCCCAGCATTTT
TRBV3-1/TRBV3-2	NA	NA	TRBJ1-1	CASSQGAGMNTEAFF	TGTGCCAGCAGCCAAGGAGCGGGGATGAACACTGAAGCTTTCTTT
TRBV3-1/TRBV3-2	NA	NA	TRBJ1-1	CASSPQSVGLNTEAFF	TGTGCCAGCAGCCCTCAGTCGGTAGGGTTGAACACTGAAGCTTTCTTT
TRBV5-4	NA	NA	TRBJ2-7	CASSLSSFGLRGNYEQYF	TGTGCCAGCAGCTTATCGTCGTTTGGGCTGAGGGGAAACTACGAGCAGTACTTC
TRBV6-5	NA	NA	TRBJ1-2	CASSYPKNGRDRGYTF	TGTGCCAGCAGTTACCCAAAGAACGGACGGGACCGCGGCTACACCTTC
TRBV5-6	NA	NA	TRBJ1-5	CASSSRQADQPQHF	TGTGCCAGCAGCTCAAGACAGGCAGATCAGCCCCAGCATTTT
TRBV19	NA	TRBD2	TRBJ2-1	CASQYAGTSGDGQFF	TGTGCCAGCCAGTACGCCGGGACTAGCGGGGACGGGCAGTTCTTC
TRBV11-3	NA	NA	TRBJ2-3	CASSPHLGADTQYF	TGTGCCAGCAGCCCCCACCTGGGGGCGGATACGCAGTATTTT
TRBV13	NA	TRBD1	TRBJ2-1	CASSSSGQGIDNEQFF	TGTGCCAGCAGCTCGTCGGGACAGGGGATCGACAATGAGCAGTTCTTC
TRBV28	few	NA	TRBJ1-1	CASSLAGGSDTEAFF	TGTGCCAGCAGTTTGGCGGGGGGCTCGGACACTGAAGCTTTCTTT
TRBV5-5	NA	NA	TRBJ2-7	CASSLEDGAFYEQYF	TGTGCCAGCAGCTTGGAGGACGGAGCCTTCTACGAGCAGTACTTC
TRBV5-1	few	TRBD1	TRBJ2-2	CASSHGTGATGELFF	TGCGCCAGCAGCCACGGGACAGGGGCCACCGGGGAGCTGTTTTTT
TRBV6-6	once	NA	TRBJ2-7	CASKTRFREDEQYF	TGTGCCAGCAAGACCCGGTTCAGAGAGGACGAGCAGTACTTC
TRBV30	NA	NA	TRBJ1-5	CAWSALGVNQPQHF	TGTGCCTGGAGCGCCCTGGGAGTCAATCAGCCCCAGCATTTT
TRBV18	NA	TRBD1	TRBJ2-7	CASSQRDRSYEQYF	TGTGCCAGCTCACAACGGGACAGAAGCTACGAGCAGTACTTC
TRBV6-6	NA	NA	TRBJ2-3	CASSYGPSDTQYF	TGTGCCAGCAGTTACGGGCCCTCAGATACGCAGTATTTT
TRBV6-6	few	NA	TRBJ1-2	CASSLGGSGHGYTF	TGTGCCAGCAGTTTGGGGGGGTCAGGTCATGGCTACACCTTC
TRBV10-3	NA	TRBD1	TRBJ2-2	CAINRDSNTGELFF	TGTGCCATCAACCGGGACAGCAACACCGGGGAGCTGTTTTTT
TRBV10-2	NA	NA	TRBJ2-7	CASAIGQHYEQYF	TGCGCCAGCGCCATAGGACAACACTACGAGCAGTACTTC
TRBV11-2	NA	TRBD2	TRBJ2-7	CASSLERGAYAGTTYEQYF	TGTGCCAGCAGCTTAGAGCGGGGGGCATATGCGGGAACTACCTACGAGCAGTACTTC
TRBV4-1	few	TRBD2	TRBJ2-3	CASSQEVLLAGSTDTQYF	TGCGCCAGCAGCCAAGAAGTCCTACTAGCGGGCAGCACAGATACGCAGTATTTT
TRBV5-5	once	NA	TRBJ1-6	CASSLAGDGNNSPLHF	TGTGCCAGCAGCTTGGCCGGGGACGGAAATAATTCACCCCTCCACTTT
TRBV3-1/TRBV3-2	NA	NA	TRBJ1-2	CASSQLGASYGYTF	TGTGCCAGCAGCCAACTGGGGGCCAGTTATGGCTACACCTTC
TRBV10-3	NA	TRBD1	TRBJ2-1	CAIGKGQGDNEQFF	TGTGCCATCGGAAAGGGACAGGGAGACAATGAGCAGTTCTTC
TRBV4-1	NA	TRBD1	TRBJ1-2	CASSQEAGQGYGYTF	TGCGCCAGCAGCCAAGAAGCGGGACAGGGGTATGGCTACACCTTC
TRBV6-5	NA	NA	TRBJ1-5	CASSYSRQGNQPQHF	TGTGCCAGCAGTTACTCGAGGCAAGGCAATCAGCCCCAGCATTTT
TRBV24-1	NA	NA	TRBJ1-1	CATSETNDRGGAFF	TGTGCCACCAGTGAAACGAACGACCGTGGTGGGGCTTTCTTT
TRBV18	NA	NA	TRBJ1-2	CASSPDQRYGYTF	TGTGCCAGCTCACCAGACCAGCGCTATGGCTACACCTTC
TRBV27	NA	NA	TRBJ1-5	CASSPSTREGYPQHF	TGTGCCAGCAGTCCATCAACCAGGGAAGGTTATCCCCAGCATTTT
TRBV6-5	NA	NA	TRBJ2-1	CASSYERNPSYNEQFF	TGTGCCAGCAGTTACGAGCGGAACCCCTCCTACAATGAGCAGTTCTTC
TRBV6-1	NA	TRBD2	TRBJ2-2	CASSEASGSTGELFF	TGTGCCAGCAGTGAAGCTAGCGGGAGCACCGGGGAGCTGTTTTTT
TRBV14	NA	TRBD2	TRBJ2-3	CASSRMTSGGAYTQYF	TGTGCCAGCAGCCGAATGACTAGCGGGGGGGCGTATACGCAGTATTTT
TRBV5-1	NA	TRBD2	TRBJ2-3	CASSPAGDSRALPDTQYF	TGCGCCAGCAGCCCGGCGGGGGATTCCCGGGCACTTCCAGATACGCAGTATTTT
TRBV6-6	NA	TRBD1	TRBJ1-1	CASRRDREAEAFF	TGTGCCAGCAGGAGAGACAGGGAAGCTGAAGCTTTCTTT
TRBV5-1	NA	NA	TRBJ2-2	CASSLQGGYTGELFF	TGCGCCAGCAGCTTGCAGGGGGGATACACCGGGGAGCTGTTTTTT